Shown below are 30 T cell receptor beta chains from a single sample sequenced in a study of blood T cells in healthy people across ages. A second PCR of about 7 to 12 cycles used a sample-barcoded 5' primer and a J-beta primer mix. TCRdb ran MiXCR on the 5' RACE reads and lists one entry per CDR3 protein. The sample has 1.5 million to 2 million distinct CDR3 sequences; roughly 43% are singletons. Sequences were obtained from blood. The source of these receptors is a human donor in good health.

This clonotype was recorded many times. The chain links TRBV6-2 or TRBV6-3 to TRBJ2-1, with D perhaps TRBD1 (6 bases). The CDR3 contains 13 residues. From germline, CDR1 is MNHEY and CDR2 SVGEGT. The V end lost 9 bases, the J end lost 0 bases, and 9 bases lay between the germline ends. The CDR3 sequence: CASRGGSYNEQFF. The CDR3 DNA sequence: TGTGCCAGTCGAGGGGGCTCCTACAATGAGCAGTTCTTC.

The CDR3, as DNA: TGTGCCAGCAGCTTGGGGACAGGGGCCTCCGCAGCTTTCTTT. It specifies CASSLGTGASAAFF. The chain is built from TRBV7-9 and TRBJ1-1; 10 bases fit TRBD1. V was pared by 3 bases and J by 10 bases, with 8 bases of the junction left unmatched. Germline values: CDR1 SEHNR, CDR2 FQNEAQ (reference sequence). The CDR3 extends over 14 amino acids.

This clonotype was detected a few times. This chain links TRBV20-1 with TRBJ2-3, with D possibly matching TRBD1 (7 bases). The CDR3 is 15 amino acids. Looked up from germline, CDR1 is DFQATT and CDR2 is SNEGSKA (reference sequence). V lost 0 bases, J lost 3 bases, and 13 bases lay in between. CDR3 residues: CSARDMAGGTDTQYF. The CDR3 DNA follows: TGCAGTGCTAGAGATATGGCAGGGGGGACAGATACGCAGTATTTT.

The chain recombines TRBV7-2 with TRBJ2-3, with 15 bases identical to TRBD2. The CDR3 extends over 19 amino acids. From germline, CDR1 is SGHTA and CDR2 FQGNSA. The V gene end was trimmed by 4 bases and the J gene end by 5 bases; junction bases not matched to a gene: 13. This chain's CDR3 is CASSSLMRTSGGAGDTQYF. Written as DNA, the CDR3 is TGTGCCAGCAGCTCACTCATGAGGACTAGCGGGGGGGCTGGAGATACGCAGTATTTT.

V usage is TRBV5-6 and J usage is TRBJ2-7, with a weak D call TRBD1 (6 bases). The CDR3 consists of 14 residues. CDR1 and CDR2 (germline): SGHDT, YYEEEE. V lost 5 bases and J 0 bases, leaving 12 bases between the germline ends. CDR3 region: CASRGAASSYEQYF. The CDR3 DNA sequence: TGTGCCAGCAGGGGGGCGGCAAGCTCCTACGAGCAGTACTTC.

This clonotype was counted a few times. An end of the junction differs from the germline gene, which may be a read error. The chain links TRBV4-2 to TRBJ2-1; 7 bases align to TRBD2. From germline, CDR1 is LGHNA and CDR2 YNFKEQ. This CDR3 region has 17 residues. CDR3 residues: CTSSQVLGRGRNNEQFF. The DNA for the CDR3 is TGTACCAGCAGCCAAGTACTTGGGCGGGGGAGAAACAATGAGCAGTTCTTC.

CDR3 in amino acids: CASSQEHHGTSRTQYF. As DNA, the CDR3 is TGCGCCAGCAGCCAAGAGCACCACGGGACTAGTCGGACCCAGTACTTC. The chain carries TRBV4-3 and TRBJ2-5, with 8 bases aligning to TRBD2. The germline gives CDR1 LGHNA, CDR2 YSLEER. V lost 0 bases and J lost 7; bases outside the gene matches: 10. This CDR3 spans 16 amino acids.

This clonotype was seen only a few times. The chain joins TRBV20-1 to TRBJ2-2, with D perhaps TRBD1 (6 bases). The CDR3 is 17 amino acids. V was clipped by 3 bases and J by 0 bases, with 17 bases between them. Germline CDR1 and CDR2: DFQATT and SNEGSKA (reference sequence). The CDR3 spells CSASGRKGDPNTGELFF. CDR3 coding DNA: TGCAGTGCTAGTGGGCGAAAGGGGGATCCGAACACCGGGGAGCTGTTTTTT.

The chain joins TRBV9 to TRBJ2-3; D might be TRBD1 (6 bases). This CDR3 comprises 14 residues. V lost 1 base and J lost 9, with 15 bases in between. Per the germline V gene, CDR1 is SGDLS and CDR2 is YYNGEE. CDR3 sequence: CASSVMDRQGTQYF. The CDR3 region has the DNA TGTGCCAGCAGCGTAATGGATCGTCAGGGGACGCAGTATTTT.

The gene calls are TRBV5-5 and TRBJ2-4; no firm D call. The CDR3 spans 14 residues. V lost 0 bases and J 0 bases, leaving 4 bases between the germline ends. Germline V gene lookup returns CDR1 SGHKS and CDR2 YYEKEE (reference sequence). Written as DNA, the CDR3 is TGTGCCAGCAGCTTGGAGCGAGCCAAAAACATTCAGTACTTC. Protein: CASSLERAKNIQYF.

This chain links TRBV14 with TRBJ2-1, with D possibly being TRBD1 (6 bases). The CDR3 runs 17 residues. Trimming took 1 base from V and 0 from J, leaving 13 bases between them. The germline CDR1 and CDR2 sequences are SGHDN and FVKESK. For the CDR3, the DNA is TGTGCCAGCAGCCAAGGATGGGGGCCAGGCTCCTACAATGAGCAGTTCTTC. Translating gives CASSQGWGPGSYNEQFF.

This sequence joins TRBV7-2 and TRBJ1-2; D remains ambiguous. The CDR3 spans 14 residues. V was clipped by 3 bases and J by 1 base, with 9 bases between them. Germline values: CDR1 SGHTA, CDR2 FQGNSA. Here the CDR3 DNA reads TGTGCCAGCAGCTTGGACCCTTTTAACTATGGCTACACCTTC. Translating it yields CASSLDPFNYGYTF.

In this sample, this clonotype turned up once. This chain connects TRBV9 to TRBJ1-2; D is undetermined. V was clipped by 9 bases and J by 6 bases, with 12 bases between them. This CDR3 region has 11 residues. Germline V gene sequence: CDR1 SGDLS, CDR2 YYNGEE. The CDR3 loop is CANGEQNGYTF. The CDR3 DNA is TGTGCCAACGGGGAGCAGAATGGCTACACCTTC. The full variable domain, rest sourced from reference TRBV9 and TRBJ1-2, is DSGVTQTPKHLITATGQRVTLRCSPRSGDLSVYWYQQSLDQGLQFLIQYYNGEERAKGNILERFSAQQFPDLHSELNLSSLELGDSALYFCANGEQNGYTFGSGTRLTVV.

The chain couples TRBV20-1 to TRBJ2-7; maybe TRBD2 (5 bases). The CDR3 is 13 amino acids. The germline V gene encodes CDR1 DFQATT and CDR2 SNEGSKA (reference sequence). The V end was cut by 4 bases, the J end by 3 bases, with 13 bases between. The CDR3 reads CSAKVSRGYEQYF. CDR3 sequence (DNA): TGCAGTGCTAAAGTTAGCCGGGGCTACGAGCAGTACTTC.

This sequence joins TRBV7-3 and TRBJ1-2, with TRBD1 as a possible D gene (6 bases). Between the trimmed V and J ends, which lost 4 bases and 8 bases, there was a span of 17 bases. The CDR3 is made up of 14 amino acids. Germline-derived CDR1 and CDR2 are SGHTA and FQGTGA. In DNA form, the CDR3 reads TGTGCCAGCAGCTCTAACGGGGGGGGCCTGGGCTACACCTTC. Translation gives CASSSNGGGLGYTF.

The chain links TRBV18 to TRBJ2-5; a weak D match, TRBD2 (5 bases). The CDR3 covers 14 residues. V was cut by 1 base and J by 0 bases, with 6 bases left in between. Per germline, CDR1 KGHSH and CDR2 LQKENI. In DNA, the CDR3 is TGTGCCAGCTCACCACACGGGAACCAAGAGACCCAGTACTTC. Its translation is CASSPHGNQETQYF.

This chain connects TRBV20-1 to TRBJ1-4; D unclear. The germline V and J ends were trimmed by 1 base and 5 bases, with 11 bases remaining between them. CDR3 size: 14 residues. The germline V gene encodes CDR1 DFQATT and CDR2 SNEGSKA (reference sequence). As DNA, the CDR3 is TGCAGTGCTAGAGTCCGAGTAGGGAATGAAAAACTGTTTTTT. Protein sequence: CSARVRVGNEKLFF.

The chain couples TRBV11-3 to TRBJ2-5; 9 bases align to TRBD2. CDR1 is SGHNT, CDR2 YENEEA, per germline. This CDR3 is 17 amino acids long. The V segment lost 1 base and the J segment 4 bases; nucleotides outside the gene matches: 10. In DNA, the CDR3 is TGTGCCAGCAGCTTAGGAGGTAGCGGGGGTACGGGAGAGACCCAGTACTTC. As protein: CASSLGGSGGTGETQYF.

Note on this clonotype: One end of the junction is discordant with germline, which a read error may explain. V and J are TRBV20-1 and TRBJ2-6; 9 nucleotides line up with TRBD1. Germline CDR1 reads DFQATT; CDR2 reads SNEGSKA (reference sequence). This CDR3 has 14 amino acids. CDR3 sequence: CSAKQGAGANVRTF. The CDR3 coding sequence is TGCAGTGCGAAACAGGGGGCTGGGGCCAACGTCCGGACTTTC.

Worth noting for this clonotype: A clone one base away is much larger, so this may be a read error. The genes are TRBV7-7 and TRBJ2-3, with 9 bases lining up with TRBD1. CDR3 length: 14 residues. Germline CDR1 is SSHAT and CDR2 is FNYEAQ (reference sequence). The CDR3 reads CAGSPTGGTDTQYF. The CDR3 DNA reads as TGTGCTGGCAGCCCGACAGGGGGAACAGATACGCAGTATTTT.

In its sample, this clonotype was seen once. The V call is TRBV4-2, the J call TRBJ2-3, with TRBD2 identical over 12 bases. Germline V gene data show CDR1 as LGHNA and CDR2 as YNFKEQ. Trimming took 2 bases from V and 0 from J; bases not matched to a gene: 12. The CDR3 is 20 amino acids. The CDR3 here is CASSQPGLAGDLASTDTQYF. In DNA, the CDR3 is TGTGCCAGCAGCCAACCGGGACTAGCGGGCGACTTAGCTAGCACAGATACGCAGTATTTT.

CDR3 region: CASSYSNGPPGSDTQYF. The CDR3 DNA sequence: TGTGCCAGCAGTTACTCGAATGGGCCTCCGGGATCAGATACGCAGTATTTT. This chain uses TRBV6-5 with TRBJ2-3; a weak D match, TRBD2 (5 bases). The CDR3 extends over 17 amino acids. Per the germline V gene, CDR1 is MNHEY and CDR2 is SVGAGI. The ends were cut back, 0 bases at V and 4 bases at J, with 17 bases in the middle.

As to this clonotype: The germline gene is not matched at one end of the junction; a read error may be the cause. The CDR3 spells CASSPFTGERFF. The CDR3 nucleotides are TGTGCCAGCAGCCCATTTACCGGGGAGCGGTTTTTT. This sequence joins TRBV7-9 and TRBJ2-2; weak D call: TRBD2 (5 bases). The CDR3 runs 12 residues. Germline V gene data show CDR1 as SEHNR and CDR2 as FQNEAQ (reference sequence).

This clonotype occurred a few times. The junction departs from germline at one end; a sequencing error may be responsible. The rearrangement uses TRBV3-1 and TRBJ2-1; 8 nucleotides agree with TRBD1. This CDR3 contains 17 residues. The germline gives CDR1 LGHDT, CDR2 YNNKEL (reference sequence). The CDR3 bases are TGTGCCAGCAGTCAAGGACTTGGCGGACAGGGTTTCCATGAGCAGTTCTTC. This codes for CASSQGLGGQGFHEQFF.

The sample holds a few counts of this clonotype. The J gene is TRBJ2-5, the V gene TRBV5-1; the match to TRBD2 covers 9 bases. The CDR3 has 15 amino acids. V was clipped by 6 bases and J by 2 bases; unmatched bases: 8. Germline values: CDR1 SGHRS, CDR2 YFSETQ. CDR3 DNA sequence: TGCGCCAGCACCCGAATTAGCGGGGGACAAGAGACCCAGTACTTC. It encodes CASTRISGGQETQYF.

Regarding this clonotype: The junction and the germline gene differ at one end; a read error may be behind it. The chain is built from TRBV20-1 and TRBJ2-3, with 16 bases that match TRBD2. In germline, CDR1 is DFQATT, CDR2 SNEGSKA (reference sequence). This CDR3 region has 18 residues. Written as DNA, the CDR3 is TGCAGTGCTCCGGTCCGGGGACTAGCGGGGGGGATAGGAGATACGCGGTATTTT. Protein: CSAPVRGLAGGIGDTRYF.

This clonotype was found many times. This chain links TRBV5-5 with TRBJ1-3; D not certain. This CDR3 spans 14 amino acids. Trimming removed 6 bases from V and 4 bases from J, with 14 bases in between. Germline V gene sequence: CDR1 SGHKS, CDR2 YYEKEE (reference sequence). As DNA, the CDR3 is TGTGCCAGCACCCGCGGTACAGTGGGAAACACCATATATTTT. It translates to CASTRGTVGNTIYF.

The sample holds a few counts of this clonotype. The genes are TRBV20-1 and TRBJ1-5, with D possibly TRBD1 on 5 matching bases. The CDR3 covers 12 residues. CDR1 DFQATT and CDR2 SNEGSKA come from the germline V gene (reference sequence). V was trimmed by 3 bases and J by 4 bases, leaving 7 bases between them. CDR3 nucleotides: TGCAGTGCTAGCAGGGCGAATCAGCCCCAGCATTTT. Protein: CSASRANQPQHF.

The gene calls are TRBV14 and TRBJ2-5; D is undetermined. V was trimmed by 0 bases and J by 0 bases, leaving 8 bases between them. Germline-derived CDR1 and CDR2 are SGHDN and FVKESK. The CDR3 is 15 residues long. DNA of the CDR3: TGTGCCAGCAGCCAAGAACGGGCTAACCAAGAGACCCAGTACTTC. Protein product: CASSQERANQETQYF.

The CDR3: CASSLEPLGTSTDTQYF. CDR3 in DNA: TGCGCCAGCAGCTTGGAGCCCCTGGGGACTAGCACAGATACGCAGTATTTT. The V gene is TRBV5-1, the J gene TRBJ2-3; D might be TRBD2 (6 bases). CDR3 length equals 17 residues. CDR1 is SGHRS, CDR2 YFSETQ, per germline. Trimming removed 0 bases from V and 0 bases from J, with 14 bases in between.